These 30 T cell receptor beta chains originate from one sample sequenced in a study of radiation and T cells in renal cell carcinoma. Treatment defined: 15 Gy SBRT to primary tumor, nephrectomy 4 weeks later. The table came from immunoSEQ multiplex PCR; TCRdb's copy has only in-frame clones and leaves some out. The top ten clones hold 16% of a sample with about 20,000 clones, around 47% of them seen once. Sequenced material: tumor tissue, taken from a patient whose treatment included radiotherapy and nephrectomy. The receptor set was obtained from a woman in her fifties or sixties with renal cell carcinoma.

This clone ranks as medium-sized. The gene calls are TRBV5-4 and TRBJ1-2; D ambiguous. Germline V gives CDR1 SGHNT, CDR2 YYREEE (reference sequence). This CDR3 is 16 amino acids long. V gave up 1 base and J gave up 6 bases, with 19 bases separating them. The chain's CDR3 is CASSLTSQYWSDGYTF. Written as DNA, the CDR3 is TGTGCCAGCAGCTTGACATCACAGTACTGGTCCGATGGCTACACCTTC.

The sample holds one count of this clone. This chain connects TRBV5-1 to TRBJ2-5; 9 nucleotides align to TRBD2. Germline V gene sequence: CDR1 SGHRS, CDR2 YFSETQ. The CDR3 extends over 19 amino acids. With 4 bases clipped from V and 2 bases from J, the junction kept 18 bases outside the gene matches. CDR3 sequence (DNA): TGCGCCAGCAGCCTGGGAGCGGGGGGCCGAGAAATAATACAAGAGACCCAGTACTTC. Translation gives CASSLGAGGREIIQETQYF.

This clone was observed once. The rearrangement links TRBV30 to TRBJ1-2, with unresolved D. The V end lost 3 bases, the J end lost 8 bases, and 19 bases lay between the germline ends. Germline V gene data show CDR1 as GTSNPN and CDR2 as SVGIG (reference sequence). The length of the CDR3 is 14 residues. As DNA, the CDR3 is TGTGCCTGGAGCCCATCTTCGTCAGGATGGGGCTACACCTTC. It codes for CAWSPSSSGWGYTF.

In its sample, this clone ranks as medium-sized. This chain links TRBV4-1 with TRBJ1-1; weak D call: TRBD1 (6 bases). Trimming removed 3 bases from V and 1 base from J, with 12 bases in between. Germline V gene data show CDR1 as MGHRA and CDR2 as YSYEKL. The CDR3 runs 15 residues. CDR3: CASSQAGHRNTEAFF. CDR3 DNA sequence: TGCGCCAGCAGCCAGGCGGGACACAGGAACACTGAAGCTTTCTTT.

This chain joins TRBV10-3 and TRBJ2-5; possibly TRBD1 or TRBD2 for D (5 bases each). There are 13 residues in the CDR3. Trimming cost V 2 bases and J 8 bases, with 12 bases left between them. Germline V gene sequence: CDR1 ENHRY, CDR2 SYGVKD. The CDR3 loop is CAISEGGAYTQYF. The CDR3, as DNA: TGTGCCATCAGTGAGGGGGGAGCATACACCCAGTACTTC.

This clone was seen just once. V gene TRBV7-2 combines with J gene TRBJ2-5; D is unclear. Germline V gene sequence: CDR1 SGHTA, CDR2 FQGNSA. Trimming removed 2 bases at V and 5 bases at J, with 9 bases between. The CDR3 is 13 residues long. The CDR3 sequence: CASSLRSRETQYF. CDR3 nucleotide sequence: TGTGCCAGCAGCTTAAGGTCCCGGGAGACCCAGTACTTC.

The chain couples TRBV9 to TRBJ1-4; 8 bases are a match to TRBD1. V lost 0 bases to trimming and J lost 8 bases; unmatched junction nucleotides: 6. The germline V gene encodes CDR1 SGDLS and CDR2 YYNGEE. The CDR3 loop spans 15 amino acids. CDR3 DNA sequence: TGTGCCAGCAGCGTAGTGACAGGGGTGGGAGAAAAACTGTTTTTT. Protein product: CASSVVTGVGEKLFF.

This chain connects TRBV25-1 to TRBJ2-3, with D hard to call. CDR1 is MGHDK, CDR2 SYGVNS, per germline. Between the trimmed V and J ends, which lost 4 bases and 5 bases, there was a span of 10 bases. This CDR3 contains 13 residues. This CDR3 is CASSVGVEDTQYF. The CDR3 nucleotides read TGTGCCAGCAGTGTGGGCGTGGAAGATACGCAGTATTTT.

CDR3 bases: TGTGCCAGCAGCTTGGGGCCCGAGGGGGTCATGGAGACCCAGTACTTC. Protein sequence: CASSLGPEGVMETQYF. The chain has TRBV5-4 and TRBJ2-5; D may be TRBD1 (6 bases). The CDR3 extends over 16 amino acids. V lost 0 bases to trimming and J lost 5 bases, with 17 bases between them. The germline V gene encodes CDR1 SGHNT and CDR2 YYREEE (reference sequence). Complete variable domain (other parts from reference TRBV5-4 and TRBJ2-5): ETGVTQSPTHLIKTRGQQVTLRCSSQSGHNTVSWYQQALGQGPQFIFQYYREEENGRGNFPPRFSGLQFPNYSSELNVNALELDDSALYLCASSLGPEGVMETQYFGPGTRLLVL.

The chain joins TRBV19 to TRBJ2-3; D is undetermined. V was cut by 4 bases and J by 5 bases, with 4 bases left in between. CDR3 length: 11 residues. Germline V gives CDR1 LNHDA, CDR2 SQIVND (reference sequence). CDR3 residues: CASSSRDTQYF. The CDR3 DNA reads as TGTGCCAGTAGTAGTCGAGATACGCAGTATTTT.

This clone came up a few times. CDR3 DNA: TGTGCCAGCAGCTCCGCCTTAGGTCCTAATGAAAAACTGTTTTTT. This gives the protein CASSSALGPNEKLFF. This chain uses TRBV7-8 with TRBJ1-4; D not resolved. V lost 4 bases and J lost 3, with 12 bases in between. Germline V gives CDR1 SGHVS, CDR2 FQNEAQ. This CDR3 is built from 15 residues. The full variable domain, completed using reference TRBV7-8 and TRBJ1-4, is GAGVSQSPRYKVAKRGQDVALRCDPISGHVSLFWYQQALGQGPEFLTYFQNEAQLDKSGLPSDRFFAERPEGSVSTLKIQRTQQEDSAVYLCASSSALGPNEKLFFGSGTQLSVL.

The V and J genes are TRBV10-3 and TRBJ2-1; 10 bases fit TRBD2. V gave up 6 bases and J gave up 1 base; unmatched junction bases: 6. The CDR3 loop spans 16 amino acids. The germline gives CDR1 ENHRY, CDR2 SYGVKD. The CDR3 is CAIRPGLAPSYNEQFF. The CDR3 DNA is TGTGCCATCAGACCGGGACTAGCGCCGTCCTACAATGAGCAGTTCTTC.

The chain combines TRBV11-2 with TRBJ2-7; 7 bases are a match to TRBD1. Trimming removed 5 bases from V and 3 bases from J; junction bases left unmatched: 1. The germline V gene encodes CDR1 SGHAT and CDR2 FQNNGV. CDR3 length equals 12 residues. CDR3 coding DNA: TGTGCCAGCAGCCGGGACAGCTACGAGCAGTACTTC. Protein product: CASSRDSYEQYF.

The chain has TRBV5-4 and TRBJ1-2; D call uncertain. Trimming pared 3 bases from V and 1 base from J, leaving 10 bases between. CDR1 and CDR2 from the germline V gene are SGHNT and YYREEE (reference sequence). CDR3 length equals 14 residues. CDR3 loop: CASSSLWDNYGYTF. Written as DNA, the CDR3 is TGTGCCAGCAGCTCACTTTGGGATAACTATGGCTACACCTTC.

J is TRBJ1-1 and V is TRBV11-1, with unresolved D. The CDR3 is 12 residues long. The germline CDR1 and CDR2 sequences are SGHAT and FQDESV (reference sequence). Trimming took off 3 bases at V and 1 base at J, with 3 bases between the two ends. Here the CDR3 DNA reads TGTGCCAGCAGCTTTGGGAACACTGAAGCTTTCTTT. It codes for CASSFGNTEAFF.

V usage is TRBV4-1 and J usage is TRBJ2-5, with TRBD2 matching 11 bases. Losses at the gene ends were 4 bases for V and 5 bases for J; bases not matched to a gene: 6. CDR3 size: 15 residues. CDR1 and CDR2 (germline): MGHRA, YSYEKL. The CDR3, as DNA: TGCGCCAGCAGCCTTAGCGGGGGGGCCAAGGAGACCCAGTACTTC. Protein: CASSLSGGAKETQYF.

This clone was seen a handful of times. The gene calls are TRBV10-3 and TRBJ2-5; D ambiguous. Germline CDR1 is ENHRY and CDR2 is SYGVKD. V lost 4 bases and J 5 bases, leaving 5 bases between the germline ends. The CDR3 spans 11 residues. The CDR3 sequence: CAISVGETQYF. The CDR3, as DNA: TGTGCCATCAGTGTCGGGGAGACCCAGTACTTC.

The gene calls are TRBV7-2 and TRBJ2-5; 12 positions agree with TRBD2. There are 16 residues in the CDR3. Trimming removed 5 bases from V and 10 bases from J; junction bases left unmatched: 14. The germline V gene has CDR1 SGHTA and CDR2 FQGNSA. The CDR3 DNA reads TGTGCCAGCAGCCTCAGACTAGCGGGGGCCCGGCTGGGCCAGTACTTC. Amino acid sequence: CASSLRLAGARLGQYF.

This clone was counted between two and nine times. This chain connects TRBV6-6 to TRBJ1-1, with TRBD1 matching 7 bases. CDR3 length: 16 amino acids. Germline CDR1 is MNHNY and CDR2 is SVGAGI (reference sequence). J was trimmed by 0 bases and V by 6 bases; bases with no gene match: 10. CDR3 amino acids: CASRAAVTGMNTEAFF. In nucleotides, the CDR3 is TGTGCCAGCAGAGCCGCCGTGACAGGGATGAACACTGAAGCTTTCTTT.

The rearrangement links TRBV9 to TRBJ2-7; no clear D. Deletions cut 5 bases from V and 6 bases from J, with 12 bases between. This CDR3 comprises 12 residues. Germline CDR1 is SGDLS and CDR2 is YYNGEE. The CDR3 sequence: CASRDLEGEQYF. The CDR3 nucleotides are TGTGCCAGCAGGGATCTGGAAGGCGAGCAGTACTTC.

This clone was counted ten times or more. Here the CDR3 reads CASSFLPSITDTQYF. The CDR3, as DNA: TGTGCCAGCAGCTTTCTCCCTTCGATCACAGATACGCAGTATTTT. The rearrangement joins TRBV7-8 to TRBJ2-3; D unresolved. CDR3 length: 15 residues. V gave up 3 bases and J gave up 2 bases, with 12 bases separating them. Germline CDR1 is SGHVS and CDR2 is FQNEAQ.

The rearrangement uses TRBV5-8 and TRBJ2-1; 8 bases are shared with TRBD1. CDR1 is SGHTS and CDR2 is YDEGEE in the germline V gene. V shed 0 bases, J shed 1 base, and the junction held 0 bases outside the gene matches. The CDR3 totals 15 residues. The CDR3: CASSLGTGSYNEQFF. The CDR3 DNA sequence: TGTGCCAGCAGCTTGGGGACAGGGTCCTACAATGAGCAGTTCTTC.

This CDR3 reads CASSDPTGVGTEAFF. The CDR3 DNA follows: TGTGCCAGCAGCGACCCTACAGGGGTGGGCACTGAAGCTTTCTTT. This chain links TRBV6-5 with TRBJ1-1; 7 bases agree with TRBD1. V gave up 6 bases and J gave up 4 bases; unmatched junction bases: 11. The CDR3 length is 15 residues. Germline V gives CDR1 MNHEY, CDR2 SVGAGI.

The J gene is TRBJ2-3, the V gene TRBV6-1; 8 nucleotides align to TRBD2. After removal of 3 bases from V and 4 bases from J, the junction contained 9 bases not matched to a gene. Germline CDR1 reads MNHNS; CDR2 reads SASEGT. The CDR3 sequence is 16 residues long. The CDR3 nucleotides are TGTGCCAGCAGTGAGAGCTTGCGGGGGGTATCAGATACGCAGTATTTT. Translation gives CASSESLRGVSDTQYF.

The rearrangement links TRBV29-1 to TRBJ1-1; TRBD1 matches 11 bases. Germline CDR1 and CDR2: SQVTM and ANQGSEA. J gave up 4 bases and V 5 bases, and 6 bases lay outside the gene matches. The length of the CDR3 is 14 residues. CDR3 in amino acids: CSVWDRGSVTEAFF. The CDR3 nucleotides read TGCAGCGTTTGGGACAGGGGGTCGGTCACTGAAGCTTTCTTT.

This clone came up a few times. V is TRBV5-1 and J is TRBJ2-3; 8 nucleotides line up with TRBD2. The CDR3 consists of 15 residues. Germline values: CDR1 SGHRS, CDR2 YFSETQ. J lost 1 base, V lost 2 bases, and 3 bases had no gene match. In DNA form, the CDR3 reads TGCGCCAGCAGCTTCCCGGGGGGGGGCACAGATACGCAGTATTTT. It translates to CASSFPGGGTDTQYF.

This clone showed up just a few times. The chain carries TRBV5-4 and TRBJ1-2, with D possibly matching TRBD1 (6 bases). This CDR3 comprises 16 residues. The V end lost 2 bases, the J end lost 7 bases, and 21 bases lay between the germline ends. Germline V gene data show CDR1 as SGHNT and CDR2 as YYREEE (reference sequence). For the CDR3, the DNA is TGTGCCAGCAGCTTATCCCAAGACCGGGACATAGCTGGCTACACCTTC. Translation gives CASSLSQDRDIAGYTF.

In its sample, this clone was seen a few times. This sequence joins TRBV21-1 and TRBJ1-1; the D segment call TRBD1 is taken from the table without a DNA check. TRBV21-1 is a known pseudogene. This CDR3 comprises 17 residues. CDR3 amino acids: CASSKGGFGTTNTEAFF. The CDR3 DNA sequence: TGTGCCAGCAGCAAAGGGGGCTTTGGAACAACGAACACTGAAGCTTTCTTT.

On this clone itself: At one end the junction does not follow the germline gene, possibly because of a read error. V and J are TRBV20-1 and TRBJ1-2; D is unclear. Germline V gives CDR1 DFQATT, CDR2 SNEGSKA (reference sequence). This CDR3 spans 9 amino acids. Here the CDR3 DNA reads TGTTCAGCATTCTATGGCTACACCTTC. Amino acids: CSAFYGYTF.

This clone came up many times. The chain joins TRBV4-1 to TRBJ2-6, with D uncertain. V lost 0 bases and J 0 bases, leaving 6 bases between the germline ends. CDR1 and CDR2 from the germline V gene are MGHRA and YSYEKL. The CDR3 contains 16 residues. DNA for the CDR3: TGCGCCAGCAGCCAAGATTGGATCTCTGGGGCCAACGTCCTGACTTTC. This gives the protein CASSQDWISGANVLTF.